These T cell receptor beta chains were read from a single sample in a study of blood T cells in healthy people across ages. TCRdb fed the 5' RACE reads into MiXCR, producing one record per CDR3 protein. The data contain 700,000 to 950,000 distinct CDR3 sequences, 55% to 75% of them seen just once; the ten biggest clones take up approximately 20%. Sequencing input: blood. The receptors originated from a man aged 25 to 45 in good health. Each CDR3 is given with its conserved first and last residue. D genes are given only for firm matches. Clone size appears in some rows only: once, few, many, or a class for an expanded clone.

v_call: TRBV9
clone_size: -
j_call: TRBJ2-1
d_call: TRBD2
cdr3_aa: CASASRPQTSGRVLVGEQFF
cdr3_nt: TGTGCCAGCGCCTCCCGACCCCAGACTAGCGGGAGGGTGTTGGTCGGTGAGCAGTTCTTC

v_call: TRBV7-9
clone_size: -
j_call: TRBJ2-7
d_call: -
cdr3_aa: CASSLSLLRPKTNFEQYF
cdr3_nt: TGTGCCAGCAGCTTGTCCCTCCTTCGCCCAAAGACCAATTTCGAGCAGTACTTC

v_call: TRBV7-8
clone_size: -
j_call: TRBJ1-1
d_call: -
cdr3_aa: CASSSDRNPINTEAFF
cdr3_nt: TGTGCCAGCAGCTCAGACCGCAACCCTATAAACACTGAAGCTTTCTTT

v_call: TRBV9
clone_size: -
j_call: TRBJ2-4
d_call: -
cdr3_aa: CASSVSGQNIQYF
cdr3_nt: TGTGCCAGCAGCGTGAGCGGACAAAACATTCAGTACTTC

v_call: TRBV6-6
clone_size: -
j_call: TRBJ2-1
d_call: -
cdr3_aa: CASSYSMQLDSYNEQFF
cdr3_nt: TGTGCCAGCAGTTACTCGATGCAGCTCGACTCCTACAATGAGCAGTTCTTC

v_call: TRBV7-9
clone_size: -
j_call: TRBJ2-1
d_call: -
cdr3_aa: CASSLNRGNEQFF
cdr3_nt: TGTGCCAGCAGCTTAAATCGGGGGAATGAGCAGTTCTTC

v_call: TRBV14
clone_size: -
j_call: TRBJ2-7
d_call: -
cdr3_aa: CASSQGQVRPAYEQYF
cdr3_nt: TGTGCCAGCAGCCAAGGCCAGGTTAGGCCAGCCTACGAGCAGTACTTC

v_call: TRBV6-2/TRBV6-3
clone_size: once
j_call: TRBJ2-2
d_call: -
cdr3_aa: CASRRGAVGELFF
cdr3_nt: TGTGCCAGCCGCAGAGGAGCGGTCGGGGAGCTGTTTTTT

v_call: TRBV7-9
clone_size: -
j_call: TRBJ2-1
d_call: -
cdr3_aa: CASSVMGSTGRGRSGEQFF
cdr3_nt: TGTGCCAGCAGCGTAATGGGGTCGACAGGGCGGGGGCGTTCGGGTGAGCAGTTCTTC

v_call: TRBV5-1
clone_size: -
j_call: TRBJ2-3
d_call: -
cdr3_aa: CASSLEVAANTDTQYF
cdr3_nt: TGCGCCAGCAGCTTGGAAGTAGCGGCTAACACAGATACGCAGTATTTT

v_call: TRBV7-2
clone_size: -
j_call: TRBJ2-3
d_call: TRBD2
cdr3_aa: CASSSRTSGARTDTQYF
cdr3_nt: TGTGCCAGCAGCTCACGGACTAGCGGGGCTAGGACAGATACGCAGTATTTT

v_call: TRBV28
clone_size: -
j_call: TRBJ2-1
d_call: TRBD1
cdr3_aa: CASSSPARQGYNEQFF
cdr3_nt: TGTGCCAGCAGTTCGCCCGCGAGACAGGGATACAATGAGCAGTTCTTC

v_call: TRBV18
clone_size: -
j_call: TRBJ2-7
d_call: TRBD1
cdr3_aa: CASSGTGGPYEQYF
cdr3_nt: TGTGCCAGCTCAGGGACAGGGGGTCCCTACGAGCAGTACTTC

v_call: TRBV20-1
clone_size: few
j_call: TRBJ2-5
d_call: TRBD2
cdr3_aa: CSASSSGSGQVEETQYF
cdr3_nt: TGCAGTGCTTCCTCTAGCGGGTCGGGCCAGGTAGAGGAGACCCAGTACTTC

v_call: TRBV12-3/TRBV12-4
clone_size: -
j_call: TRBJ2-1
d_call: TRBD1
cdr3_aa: CASTKPQGAYNEQFF
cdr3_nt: TGTGCCAGCACCAAACCCCAGGGGGCCTACAATGAGCAGTTCTTC

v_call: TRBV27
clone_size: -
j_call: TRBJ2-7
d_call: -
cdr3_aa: CDQWYEQYF
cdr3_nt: TGTGACCAGTGGTACGAGCAGTACTTC

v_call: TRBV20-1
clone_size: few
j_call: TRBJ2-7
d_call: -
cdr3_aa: CSAGVNEQYF
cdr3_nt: TGCAGTGCTGGGGTGAACGAGCAGTACTTC

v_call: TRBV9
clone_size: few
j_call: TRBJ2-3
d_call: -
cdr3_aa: CASSVGDPYTDTQYF
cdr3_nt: TGTGCCAGCAGCGTAGGGGACCCCTACACAGATACGCAGTATTTT

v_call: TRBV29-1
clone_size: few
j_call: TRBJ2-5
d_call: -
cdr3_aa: CSVGGINSRETQYF
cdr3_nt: TGCAGCGTTGGGGGGATCAATTCCAGAGAGACCCAGTACTTC

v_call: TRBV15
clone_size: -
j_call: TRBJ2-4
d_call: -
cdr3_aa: CATSRVDRNIQYF
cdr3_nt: TGTGCCACCAGCAGAGTAGATAGGAACATTCAGTACTTC

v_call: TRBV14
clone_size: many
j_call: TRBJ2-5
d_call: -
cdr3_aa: CASSQDPAETQYF
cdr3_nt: TGTGCCAGCAGCCAAGACCCCGCGGAGACCCAGTACTTC

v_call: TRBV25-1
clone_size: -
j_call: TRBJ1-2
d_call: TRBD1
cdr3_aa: CASGGTADYGYTF
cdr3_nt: TGTGCCAGCGGAGGGACAGCGGACTATGGCTACACCTTC